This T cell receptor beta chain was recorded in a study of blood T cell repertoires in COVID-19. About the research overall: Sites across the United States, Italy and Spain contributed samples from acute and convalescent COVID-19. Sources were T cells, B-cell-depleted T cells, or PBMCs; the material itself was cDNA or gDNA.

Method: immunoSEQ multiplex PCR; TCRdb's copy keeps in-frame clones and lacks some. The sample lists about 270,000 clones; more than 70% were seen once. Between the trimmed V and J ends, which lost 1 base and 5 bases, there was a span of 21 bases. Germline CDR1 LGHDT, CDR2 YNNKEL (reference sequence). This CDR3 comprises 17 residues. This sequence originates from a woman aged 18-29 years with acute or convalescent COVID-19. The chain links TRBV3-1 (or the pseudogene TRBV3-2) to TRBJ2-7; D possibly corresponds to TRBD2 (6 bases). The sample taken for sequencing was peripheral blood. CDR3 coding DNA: TGTGCCAGCAGCCAAGGTTTGGGAGGAGTGACCCTCCACGAGCAGTACTTC. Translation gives CASSQGLGGVTLHEQYF.